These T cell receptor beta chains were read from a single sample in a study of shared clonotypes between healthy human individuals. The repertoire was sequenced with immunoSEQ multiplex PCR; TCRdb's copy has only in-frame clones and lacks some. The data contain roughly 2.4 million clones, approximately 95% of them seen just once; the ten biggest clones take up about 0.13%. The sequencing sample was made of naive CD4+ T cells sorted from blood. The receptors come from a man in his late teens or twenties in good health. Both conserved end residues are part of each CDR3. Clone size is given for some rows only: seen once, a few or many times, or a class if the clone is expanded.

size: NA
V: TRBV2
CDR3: CASSAGQGGADTQYF

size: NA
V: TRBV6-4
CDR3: CHRGAIYF

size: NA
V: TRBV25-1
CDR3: CATTDGWKETQYF

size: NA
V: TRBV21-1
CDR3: CASSVVGFPHEQYF

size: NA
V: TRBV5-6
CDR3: CASSLVEGRNTGELFF

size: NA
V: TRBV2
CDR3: CASSGQGPYEQYF

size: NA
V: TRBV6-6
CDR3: CASSSRDRTGELFF

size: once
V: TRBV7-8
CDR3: CASSLVEGHTQETQYF

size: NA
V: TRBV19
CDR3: CASSPYQGNYGYTF

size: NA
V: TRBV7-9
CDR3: CASSKLAGGFQETQYF

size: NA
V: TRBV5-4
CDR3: CASSLPGVSTDTQYF

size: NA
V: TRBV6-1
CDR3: CASSGGTGDLGIQYF

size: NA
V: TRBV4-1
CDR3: CASSQGQTSQPQHF

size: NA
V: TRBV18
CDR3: CASSPNTHTQYF

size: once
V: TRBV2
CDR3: CASSTRKGLKEKLFF

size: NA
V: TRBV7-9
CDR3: CASSLGSLAGAHSDTQYF

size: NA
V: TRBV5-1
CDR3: CASSFDVSYEQYF

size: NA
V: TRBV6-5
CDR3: CASSSRGAQSKAFF

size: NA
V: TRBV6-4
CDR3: CASSVTGTGGYNEQFF

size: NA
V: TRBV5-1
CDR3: CASRDVLSGANVLTF

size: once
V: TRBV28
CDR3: CASSLSQGVDEQYF

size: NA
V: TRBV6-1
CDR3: CASTSGHLNYGYTF

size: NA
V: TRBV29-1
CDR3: CSVEIRGGGSYEQYF

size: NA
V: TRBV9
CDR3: CASSVVDSPSTDTQYF

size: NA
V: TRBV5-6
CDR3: CASSLPRTGSNTEAFF

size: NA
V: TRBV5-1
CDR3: CASTPGQLGYSEQYF

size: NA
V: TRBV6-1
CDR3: CAGKINTEAFF

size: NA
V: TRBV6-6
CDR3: CASASRDMQYF

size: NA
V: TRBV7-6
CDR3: CASSLAGQGFSSGNEQFF

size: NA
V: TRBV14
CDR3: CASQREGVGEQYF

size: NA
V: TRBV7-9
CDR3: CASSLVDRGTKKSSYEQYF

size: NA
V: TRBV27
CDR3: CASSFISGETQYF

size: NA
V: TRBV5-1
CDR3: CASSFTQVETQYF

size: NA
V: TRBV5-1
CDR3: CASSLIRGTGYTDTQYF

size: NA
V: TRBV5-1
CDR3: CASSSTGPATYEQYF

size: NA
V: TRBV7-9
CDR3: CASSPPGRNTEAFF

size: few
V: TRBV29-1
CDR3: CSVVKGAEAFF

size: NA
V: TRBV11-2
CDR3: CASSPGIAAIYEQYF

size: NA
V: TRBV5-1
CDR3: CASSFDGYEQYF

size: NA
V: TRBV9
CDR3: CASSVASLVPGEQFF

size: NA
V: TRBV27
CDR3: CASSARDIQGYGYTF

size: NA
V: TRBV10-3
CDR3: CAIRVRDRDSPLHF

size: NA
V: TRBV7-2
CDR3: CASSSGTGARKTQYF

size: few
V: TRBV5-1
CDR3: CASSLALAGASSYEQYF

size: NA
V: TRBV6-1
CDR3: CASSGDRGLTNSPLHF

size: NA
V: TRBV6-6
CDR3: CASSYRGTGSTDTQYF

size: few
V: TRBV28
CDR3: CASSLGAYGYTF

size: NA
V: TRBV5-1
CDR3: CASSPTGRPGHSPLHF